This T cell receptor beta chain derives from a study of blood T cells in healthy people across ages. At the level of the study: In model experiments, template switching was able to capture about one barcoded beta molecule for every two T cells that were present.

Extracted total RNA amounted to at least 5.5 micrograms for each sample. Whole-study results and caveats: TCR beta diversity per million T cells fell roughly linearly with age.

In this sample, this clonotype turned up a few times. Its cognate antigen is unknown. V lost 0 bases and J lost 3, with 14 bases in between. Germline CDR1 and CDR2: SGHTA and FQGTGA. CDR3 size: 16 residues. For the second PCR, which ran for 7 to 11 cycles, a sample-barcoded 5' primer and a J-beta primer mix were used. TCRdb reprocessed the 5' RACE reads with MiXCR, giving one entry per CDR3 protein. The table includes 1.5 million to 1.9 million distinct CDR3 sequences, roughly 43% detected once. The sequence came from a woman younger than 30 in good health. The chain employs TRBV7-3 and TRBJ1-2; D gene uncertain. The sequencing sample was made of blood. CDR3 sequence: CASSLTGPPEHYGYTF. The CDR3 nucleotides are TGTGCCAGCAGCTTAACCGGACCTCCGGAGCACTATGGCTACACCTTC.